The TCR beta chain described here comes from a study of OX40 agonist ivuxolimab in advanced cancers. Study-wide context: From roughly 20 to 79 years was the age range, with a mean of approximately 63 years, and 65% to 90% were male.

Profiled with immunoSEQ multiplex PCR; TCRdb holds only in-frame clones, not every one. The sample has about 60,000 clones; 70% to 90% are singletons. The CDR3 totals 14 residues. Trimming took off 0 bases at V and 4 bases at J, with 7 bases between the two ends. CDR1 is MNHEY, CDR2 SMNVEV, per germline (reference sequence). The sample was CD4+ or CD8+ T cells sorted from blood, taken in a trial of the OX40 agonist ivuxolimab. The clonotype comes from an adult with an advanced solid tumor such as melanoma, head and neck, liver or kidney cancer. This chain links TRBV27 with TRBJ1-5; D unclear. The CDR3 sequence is CASSLSAVNQPQHF. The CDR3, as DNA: TGTGCCAGCAGTTTATCGGCAGTTAATCAGCCCCAGCATTTT.